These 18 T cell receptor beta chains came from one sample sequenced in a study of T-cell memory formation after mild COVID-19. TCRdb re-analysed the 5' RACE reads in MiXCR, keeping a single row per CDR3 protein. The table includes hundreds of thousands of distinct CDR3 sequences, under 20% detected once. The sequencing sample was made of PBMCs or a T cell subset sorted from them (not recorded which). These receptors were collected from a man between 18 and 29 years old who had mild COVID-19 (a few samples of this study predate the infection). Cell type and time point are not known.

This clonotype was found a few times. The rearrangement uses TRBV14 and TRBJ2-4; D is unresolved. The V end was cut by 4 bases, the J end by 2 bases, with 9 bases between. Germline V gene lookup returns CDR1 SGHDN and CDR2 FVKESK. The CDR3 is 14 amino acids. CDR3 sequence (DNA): TGTGCCAGCAGCCCATCTGGAACCAAAAACATTCAGTACTTC. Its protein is CASSPSGTKNIQYF.

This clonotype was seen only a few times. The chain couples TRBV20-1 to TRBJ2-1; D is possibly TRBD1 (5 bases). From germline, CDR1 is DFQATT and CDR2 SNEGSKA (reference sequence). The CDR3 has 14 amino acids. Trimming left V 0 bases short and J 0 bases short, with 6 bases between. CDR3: CSAREDNSYNEQFF. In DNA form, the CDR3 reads TGCAGTGCTAGAGAGGACAACTCCTACAATGAGCAGTTCTTC.

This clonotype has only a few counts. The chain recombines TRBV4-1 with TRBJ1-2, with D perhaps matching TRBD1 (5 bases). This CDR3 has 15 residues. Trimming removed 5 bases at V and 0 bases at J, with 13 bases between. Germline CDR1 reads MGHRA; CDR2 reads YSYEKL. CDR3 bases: TGCGCCAGCAGCTCAAAGACGGGGGCTAACTATGGCTACACCTTC. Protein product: CASSSKTGANYGYTF.

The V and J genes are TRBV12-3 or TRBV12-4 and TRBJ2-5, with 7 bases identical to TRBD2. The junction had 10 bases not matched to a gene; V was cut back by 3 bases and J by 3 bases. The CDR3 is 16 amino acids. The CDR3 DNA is TGTGCCAGCAGTTTTCAGGGATCAAGCGGGGAAGAGACCCAGTACTTC. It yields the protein CASSFQGSSGEETQYF.

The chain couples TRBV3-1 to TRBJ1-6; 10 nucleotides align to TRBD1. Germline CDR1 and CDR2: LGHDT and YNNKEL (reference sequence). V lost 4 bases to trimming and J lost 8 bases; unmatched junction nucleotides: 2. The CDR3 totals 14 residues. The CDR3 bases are TGTGCCAGCAGCCTGGGGACAGGGGATTCACCCCTCCACTTT. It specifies CASSLGTGDSPLHF. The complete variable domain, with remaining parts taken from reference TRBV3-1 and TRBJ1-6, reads DTAVSQTPKYLVTQMGNDKSIKCEQNLGHDTMYWYKQDSKKFLKIMFSYNNKELIINETVPNRFSPKSPDKAHLNLHINSLELGDSAVYFCASSLGTGDSPLHFGNGTRLTVT.

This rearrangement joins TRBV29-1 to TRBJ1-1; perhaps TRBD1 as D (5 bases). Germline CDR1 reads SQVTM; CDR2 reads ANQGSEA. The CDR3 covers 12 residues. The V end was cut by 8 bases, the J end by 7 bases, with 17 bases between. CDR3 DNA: TGCAGCACTCGGGACCGAGAGTTTGAAGCTTTCTTT. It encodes CSTRDREFEAFF.

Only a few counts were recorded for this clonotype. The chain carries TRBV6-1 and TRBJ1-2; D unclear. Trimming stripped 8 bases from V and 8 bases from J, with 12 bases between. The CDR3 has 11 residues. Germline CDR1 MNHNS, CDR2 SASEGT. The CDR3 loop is CASSNPTGYTF. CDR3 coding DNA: TGTGCCAGCTCTAACCCGACAGGCTACACCTTC.

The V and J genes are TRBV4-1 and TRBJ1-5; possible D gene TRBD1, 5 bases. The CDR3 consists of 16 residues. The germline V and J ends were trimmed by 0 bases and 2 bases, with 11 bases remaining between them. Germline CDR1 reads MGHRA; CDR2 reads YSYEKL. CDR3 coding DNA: TGCGCCAGCAGCCAAGAGGGGTGGGGGGGCAATCAGCCCCAGCATTTT. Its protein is CASSQEGWGGNQPQHF.

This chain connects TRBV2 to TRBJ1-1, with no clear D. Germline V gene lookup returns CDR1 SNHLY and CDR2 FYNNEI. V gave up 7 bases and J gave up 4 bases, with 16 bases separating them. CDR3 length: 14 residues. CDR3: CASKLITVTTEAFF. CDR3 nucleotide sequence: TGTGCCAGCAAATTAATCACAGTGACCACTGAAGCTTTCTTT.

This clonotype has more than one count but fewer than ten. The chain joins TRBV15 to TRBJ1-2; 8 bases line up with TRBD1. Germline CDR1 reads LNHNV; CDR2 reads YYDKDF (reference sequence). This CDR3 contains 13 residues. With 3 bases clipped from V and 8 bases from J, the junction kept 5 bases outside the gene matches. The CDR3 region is CATSREQGGGYTF. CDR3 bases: TGTGCCACCAGCAGGGAACAGGGGGGAGGCTACACCTTC.

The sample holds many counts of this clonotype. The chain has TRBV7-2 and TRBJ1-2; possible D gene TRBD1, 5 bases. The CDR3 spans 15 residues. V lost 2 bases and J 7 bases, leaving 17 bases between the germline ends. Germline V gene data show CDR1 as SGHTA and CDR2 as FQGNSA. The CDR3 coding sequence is TGTGCCAGCAGCTTACAGGCAAACCGGGACGGTGGCTACACCTTC. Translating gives CASSLQANRDGGYTF. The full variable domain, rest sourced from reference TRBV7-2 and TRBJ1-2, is GAGVSQSPSNKVTEKGKDVELRCDPISGHTALYWYRQSLGQGLEFLIYFQGNSAPDKSGLPSDRFSAERTGGSVSTLTIQRTQQEDSAVYLCASSLQANRDGGYTFGSGTRLTVV.

CDR3 amino acids: CASRSSSTNEKLFF. Here the CDR3 DNA reads TGTGCCAGCAGATCCAGCTCAACTAATGAAAAACTGTTTTTT. V and J are TRBV7-8 and TRBJ1-4; D uncertain. Trimming stripped 6 bases from V and 0 bases from J, with 8 bases between. The CDR3 totals 14 residues. Per germline, CDR1 SGHVS and CDR2 FQNEAQ.

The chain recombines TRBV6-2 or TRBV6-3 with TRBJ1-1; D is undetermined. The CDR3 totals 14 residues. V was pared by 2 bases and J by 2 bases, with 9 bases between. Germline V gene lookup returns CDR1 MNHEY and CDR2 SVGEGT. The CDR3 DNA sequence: TGTGCCAGCAGTTACGGGAGGGAAAACACTGAAGCTTTCTTT. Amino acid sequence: CASSYGRENTEAFF.

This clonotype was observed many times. CDR3: CASSQDAGKRNQPQHF. CDR3 sequence (DNA): TGTGCCAGCAGCCAAGACGCAGGGAAGCGCAATCAGCCCCAGCATTTT. The chain employs TRBV14 and TRBJ1-5; D is possibly TRBD1 (5 bases). Germline CDR1 reads SGHDN; CDR2 reads FVKESK. This CDR3 comprises 16 residues. V lost 0 bases to trimming and J lost 2 bases, with 11 bases between them.

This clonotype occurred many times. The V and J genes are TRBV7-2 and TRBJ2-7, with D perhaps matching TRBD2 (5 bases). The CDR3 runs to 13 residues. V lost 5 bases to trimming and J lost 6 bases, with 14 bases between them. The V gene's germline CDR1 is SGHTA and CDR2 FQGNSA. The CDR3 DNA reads TGTGCCAGCAGCCCGCGCCGAGGGAGCGAGCAGTACGTC. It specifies CASSPRRGSEQYV.

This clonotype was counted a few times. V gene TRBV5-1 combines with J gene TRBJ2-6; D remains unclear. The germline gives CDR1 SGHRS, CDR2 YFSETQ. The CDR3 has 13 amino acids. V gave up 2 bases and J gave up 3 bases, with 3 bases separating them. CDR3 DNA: TGCGCCAGCAGCTTCGGTGGGGCCAACGTCCTGACTTTC. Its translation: CASSFGGANVLTF.

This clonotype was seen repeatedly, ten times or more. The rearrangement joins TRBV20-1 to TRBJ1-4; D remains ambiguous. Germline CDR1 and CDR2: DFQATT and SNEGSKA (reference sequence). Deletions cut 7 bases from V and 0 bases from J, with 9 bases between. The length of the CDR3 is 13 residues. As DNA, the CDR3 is TGCAGTGTTGAGGCCCCAACTAATGAAAAACTGTTTTTT. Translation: CSVEAPTNEKLFF.

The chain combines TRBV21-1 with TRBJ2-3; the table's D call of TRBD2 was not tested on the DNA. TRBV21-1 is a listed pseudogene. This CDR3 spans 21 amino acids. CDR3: CASSKALGLAGGRSSTDTQYF. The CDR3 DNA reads TGTGCCAGCAGCAAAGCGCTAGGACTAGCGGGGGGCCGATCGAGCACAGATACGCAGTATTTT.